A single T cell receptor beta chain is shown here with its context. The antigen remains unidentified. The sample comes from a study of CXCR3-negative and CXCR3-positive naive CD8 T cells. Study details: The total count of TRB reads reached 120 million to 150 million, and each library contributed about 1.5 +/- 0.3 million. The study's findings and limits: TRB CDR3 properties served as the basis for inferring TCR strength, and surface CD5 was comparable between naive subsets. Memory CD8+ cells showed much lower diversity, while both naive subsets displayed comparably high diversity. A higher hydrophobicity marked the TRB CDR3s of CXCR3-positive naive cells versus CXCR3-negative naive cells. Naive CXCR3-positive and CXCR3-negative cells shared TRBV-TRBJ usage; memory cells diverged.

The CDR3 spans 14 residues. Per the germline V gene, CDR1 is SGHDN and CDR2 is FVKESK. All TRB cDNA libraries came from 5' RACE performed with UMI labels. Reprocessing the 5' RACE reads, TCRdb reports a single entry for every CDR3 protein and omits DNA. The listing records some 150,000 distinct CDR3 sequences. The TCR comes from a human donor in good health. Some clones in this sample may be carry-over from other donors' samples. Input material: naive CXCR3+ CD8+ T cells from blood. The subset denotes: CD45RO-CCR7+CD27+CD95- naive CD8+ T cells expressing CXCR3 (TNR3+). J is TRBJ2-7 and V is TRBV14; with no DNA, the TCRdb D assignment of TRBD2 cannot be verified. The CDR3 here is CASSTGLGPYEQYF.